This TCR beta chain is drawn from a study of CD8+ T cells in alopecia areata. This clone was found a few times. Sequencing relied on a cDNA template that was reverse transcribed from extracted RNA. Some clones are missing from TCRdb's copy, which holds only in-frame ones; the method was immunoSEQ multiplex PCR. Found here are about 210,000 clones, around two fifths of them singletons; the top ten hold roughly 0.5%. The CDR3 runs to 16 residues. V was shortened by 5 bases and J by 3 bases, with 20 bases between the two germline ends. From germline, CDR1 is LNHNV and CDR2 YYDKDF (reference sequence). Described treatment: oral pan-JAK inhibitor, 5-10 mg twice daily.

The source material was CD4+ T cells sorted from blood, sampled at roughly week 30, from a patient treated with tofacitinib. The V gene is TRBV15, the J gene TRBJ2-7, with D tentatively TRBD2 (7 bases). This clonotype was sampled from a human donor with alopecia areata. CDR3 amino acids: CATSQGRELAVYEQYF. As DNA, the CDR3 is TGTGCCACCAGCCAGGGGAGGGAGCTAGCAGTCTACGAGCAGTACTTC.